Below, 24 T cell receptor beta chains from the same sample are listed, as sequenced in a study of technical replicates of blood from a handful of donors. Method: immunoSEQ multiplex PCR; TCRdb's copy keeps in-frame clones and lacks some. The table records over 50,000 clones, around 88% of them present only once. Sequencing used PBMCs. The receptor set was obtained from a human donor in good health. Some clones in this sample may be carry-over from other donors' samples.

This clone came up a few times. The rearrangement links TRBV27 to TRBJ2-4; TRBD2 matches at 8 bases. This CDR3 has 15 amino acids. Germline assignment: CDR1 MNHEY and CDR2 SMNVEV (reference sequence). V lost 2 bases, J lost 3 bases, and 3 bases stayed unmatched. This chain's CDR3 is CASSLAGTSKNIQYF. The CDR3 DNA is TGTGCCAGCAGTTTAGCCGGGACTAGCAAAAACATTCAGTACTTC.

This clone showed up just once. The chain couples TRBV11-2 to TRBJ2-5; TRBD2 matches 7 bases. The junction had 4 bases not matched to a gene; V was cut back by 4 bases and J by 5 bases. Germline loops: CDR1 SGHAT, CDR2 FQNNGV. The CDR3 length is 13 residues. The CDR3 protein is CASSSGRDETQYF. In DNA, the CDR3 is TGTGCCAGCAGCTCGGGGAGGGACGAGACCCAGTACTTC. Using reference TRBV11-2 and TRBJ2-5 for the parts outside the CDR3, the full variable domain is EAGVAQSPRYKIIEKRQSVAFWCNPISGHATLYWYQQILGQGPKLLIQFQNNGVVDDSQLPKDRFSAERLKGVDSTLKIQPAKLEDSAVYLCASSSGRDETQYFGPGTRLLVL.

The V gene is TRBV7-3, the J gene TRBJ2-7; TRBD1 aligns across 10 bases. Germline trimming cut 5 bases from V and 4 bases from J; bases unmatched to any gene: 5. From germline, CDR1 is SGHTA and CDR2 FQGTGA. The CDR3 has 14 amino acids. The CDR3 loop is CASSEGQGIYEQYF. The CDR3 nucleotides are TGTGCCAGCAGCGAGGGACAGGGGATATACGAGCAGTACTTC.

The genes are TRBV9 and TRBJ1-4; a possible D gene is TRBD1 (6 bases). This CDR3 is 16 amino acids long. V was pared by 0 bases and J by 2 bases, with 11 bases between. Germline loops: CDR1 SGDLS, CDR2 YYNGEE. The CDR3 here is CASSVGVGATNEKLFF. The CDR3 nucleotides read TGTGCCAGCAGCGTAGGTGTGGGGGCTACTAATGAAAAACTGTTTTTT.

The DNA of the CDR3 is TGCGCCAGCAGCCAAGATGGCGGGGGGGCGTACAATGAGCAGTTCTTC. Translation gives CASSQDGGGAYNEQFF. The chain carries TRBV4-3 and TRBJ2-1, with 9 nucleotides matching TRBD2. The V and J ends lost 0 bases and 4 bases, in that order; junction bases with no gene match: 4. Germline V lookup: CDR1 LGHNA, CDR2 YSLEER. This CDR3 has 16 residues.

The rearrangement uses TRBV7-8 and TRBJ2-1, with D possibly being TRBD2 (7 bases). CDR3 length: 16 amino acids. V was clipped by 7 bases and J by 5 bases, with 21 bases between them. Per germline, CDR1 SGHVS and CDR2 FQNEAQ. The CDR3 region is CASTNRGAPLHNEQFF. Here the CDR3 DNA reads TGTGCCAGCACCAACCGGGGGGCCCCACTACACAATGAGCAGTTCTTC.

This chain joins TRBV18 and TRBJ2-2, with 7 bases lining up with TRBD2. Trimming cost V 5 bases and J 7 bases; bases outside gene matches: 7. This CDR3 spans 14 amino acids. Germline V gene data show CDR1 as KGHSH and CDR2 as LQKENI. In nucleotides, the CDR3 is TGTGCCAGCTCATTGTCTAGCGGTGACGGGGAGCTGTTTTTT. Protein product: CASSLSSGDGELFF.

The V gene is TRBV19, the J gene TRBJ2-1; 11 nucleotides line up with TRBD2. Germline V CDR1 and CDR2: LNHDA, SQIVND (reference sequence). The V gene end was trimmed by 3 bases and the J gene end by 3 bases; junction bases not matched to a gene: 10. CDR3 length: 18 residues. CDR3 protein: CASSMASGGTYFYNEQFF. The CDR3 DNA is TGTGCCAGTAGTATGGCTAGCGGGGGGACCTACTTCTACAATGAGCAGTTCTTC.

The J gene is TRBJ2-2, the V gene TRBV29-1, with D possibly being TRBD2 (5 bases). This CDR3 has 15 amino acids. The germline CDR1 and CDR2 sequences are SQVTM and ANQGSEA. The V end was cut by 0 bases, the J end by 6 bases, with 14 bases between. The CDR3: CSVEDRPRGSGELFF. CDR3 nucleotides: TGCAGCGTTGAAGATCGTCCTCGGGGTTCCGGGGAGCTGTTTTTT.

This chain uses TRBV5-1 with TRBJ1-6; TRBD1 matches 9 bases. CDR3 length equals 15 residues. The V gene's germline CDR1 is SGHRS and CDR2 YFSETQ. The junction had 8 bases not matched to a gene; V was cut back by 0 bases and J by 13 bases. As DNA, the CDR3 is TGCGCCAGCAGCTTGGCAGGGGGACAGGGTCGTCCCCTCCACTTT. It yields the protein CASSLAGGQGRPLHF.

The chain recombines TRBV4-3 with TRBJ2-7, with 10 bases aligning to TRBD1. J lost 0 bases, V lost 0 bases, and 20 bases had no gene match. CDR3 length: 22 residues. Germline CDR1 reads LGHNA; CDR2 reads YSLEER. CDR3 amino acids: CASSQDLPSGDRGPLSSYEQYF. The CDR3 DNA follows: TGCGCCAGCAGCCAAGATCTTCCTTCGGGAGACAGGGGGCCGTTAAGCTCCTACGAGCAGTACTTC.

The chain carries TRBV19 and TRBJ2-7; maybe TRBD2 (5 bases). The germline gives CDR1 LNHDA, CDR2 SQIVND (reference sequence). There are 14 residues in the CDR3. V was pared by 5 bases and J by 0 bases, with 11 bases between. CDR3 residues: CASSRSGSSYEQYF. Written as DNA, the CDR3 is TGTGCCAGTAGTCGGTCGGGGAGCTCCTACGAGCAGTACTTC.

A remark on this clone: At one boundary the junction diverges from the germline segment, which might be a read error. The J gene is TRBJ1-2, the V gene TRBV2; D unclear. CDR3 length: 12 residues. CDR1 and CDR2 (germline): SNHLY, FYNNEI. In DNA form, the CDR3 reads TGTGCCAGCAGCGGCTCGAGGGTGGCGCCTCTTTTC. Protein sequence: CASSGSRVAPLF.

The chain has TRBV7-9 and TRBJ2-7; D possibly corresponds to TRBD2 (5 bases). V gave up 5 bases and J gave up 4 bases, with 12 bases separating them. The CDR3 is 13 amino acids. Germline values: CDR1 SEHNR, CDR2 FQNEAQ (reference sequence). CDR3 in amino acids: CASSLTTKYEQYF. In nucleotides, the CDR3 is TGTGCCAGCAGCCTGACTACAAAATACGAGCAGTACTTC.

Here the CDR3 DNA reads TGTGCCAGCAGCTTGGGCGGGGTCACCGGGGAGCTGTTTTTT. It encodes CASSLGGVTGELFF. V is TRBV13 and J is TRBJ2-2; TRBD2 might be the D (6 bases). The V end was cut by 3 bases, the J end by 4 bases, with 9 bases between. The CDR3 sequence is 14 residues long. The germline V gene has CDR1 PRHDT and CDR2 FYEKMQ (reference sequence).

The chain uses TRBV5-6 and TRBJ1-5, with D perhaps TRBD1 (5 bases). The CDR3 loop spans 17 amino acids. Trimming left V 2 bases short and J 2 bases short, with 17 bases between. Per the germline V gene, CDR1 is SGHDT and CDR2 is YYEEEE. CDR3 protein: CASSLGVLDFGNQPQHF. DNA of the CDR3: TGTGCCAGCAGCTTAGGGGTCTTAGACTTTGGCAATCAGCCCCAGCATTTT. The full variable domain, rest sourced from reference TRBV5-6 and TRBJ1-5, is DAGVTQSPTHLIKTRGQQVTLRCSPKSGHDTVSWYQQALGQGPQFIFQYYEEEERQRGNFPDRFSGHQFPNYSSELNVNALLLGDSALYLCASSLGVLDFGNQPQHFGDGTRLSIL.

This chain links TRBV15 with TRBJ2-6; D remains ambiguous. CDR1 LNHNV and CDR2 YYDKDF come from the germline V gene (reference sequence). Trimming stripped 3 bases from V and 0 bases from J, with 3 bases between. The CDR3 is made up of 14 amino acids. The DNA for the CDR3 is TGTGCCACCAGCAGCGTCTCTGGGGCCAACGTCCTGACTTTC. It yields the protein CATSSVSGANVLTF.

Worth noting for this clone: This likely stems from a read error, as it lies one base from a far larger clone. The chain uses TRBV5-4 and TRBJ1-1; 9 nucleotides match TRBD1. Germline CDR1 and CDR2: SGHNT and YYREEE (reference sequence). The CDR3 length is 16 residues. The V segment lost 4 bases and the J segment 2 bases; nucleotides outside the gene matches: 9. CDR3 DNA: TGTGCCAGCAGCCAAGCACAGGGGGCCTCTAACACTGAAGCTTTCTTT. As protein: CASSQAQGASNTEAFF.

The gene calls are TRBV25-1 and TRBJ2-5; 8 nucleotides align to TRBD1. V lost 6 bases, J lost 5 bases, and 20 bases stayed unmatched. The CDR3 runs 18 residues. CDR1 is MGHDK, CDR2 SYGVNS, per germline. In DNA, the CDR3 is TGTGCCAGCAGAGGAGGGGGTGGACAGGGATCGGTGTGGGAGACCCAGTACTTC. Residues: CASRGGGGQGSVWETQYF.

There are many counts of this clone. The chain carries TRBV7-8 and TRBJ2-7, with TRBD1 matching over 9 bases. Germline V lookup: CDR1 SGHVS, CDR2 FQNEAQ. The length of the CDR3 is 16 residues. Trimming removed 5 bases from V and 6 bases from J; junction bases left unmatched: 14. Written as DNA, the CDR3 is TGTGCCAGCAGCCCGTTCCCGGGACAGGGAAACATCGAGCAGTACTTC. As protein: CASSPFPGQGNIEQYF.

This rearrangement joins TRBV19 to TRBJ1-2; TRBD1 agrees at 7 bases. The germline V gene has CDR1 LNHDA and CDR2 SQIVND (reference sequence). V lost 3 bases to trimming and J lost 4 bases; unmatched junction nucleotides: 2. The length of the CDR3 is 13 residues. CDR3 region: CASSIRTGYGYTF. The CDR3 DNA reads as TGTGCCAGTAGTATTCGGACAGGCTATGGCTACACCTTC.

V is TRBV5-1 and J is TRBJ2-1; D not resolved. Trimming took off 1 base at V and 4 bases at J, with 15 bases between the two ends. The CDR3 is 16 amino acids. Looked up from germline, CDR1 is SGHRS and CDR2 is YFSETQ. CDR3 residues: CASSLITSTKYNEQFF. CDR3 sequence (DNA): TGCGCCAGCAGCTTGATAACTTCCACCAAGTACAATGAGCAGTTCTTC.

The gene calls are TRBV27 and TRBJ1-2; 10 positions match TRBD1. This CDR3 spans 18 amino acids. Germline V CDR1 and CDR2: MNHEY, SMNVEV (reference sequence). Trimming cost V 4 bases and J 4 bases; bases outside gene matches: 15. The CDR3 region is CASSSSRDRGPNRYGYTF. The CDR3 DNA is TGTGCCAGCAGTTCCTCCCGGGACAGGGGCCCCAATCGCTATGGCTACACCTTC.

The rearrangement joins TRBV6-6 to TRBJ2-1, with TRBD2 matching 11 bases. V was pared by 5 bases and J by 4 bases, with 7 bases of the junction left unmatched. Germline V gene lookup returns CDR1 MNHNY and CDR2 SVGAGI (reference sequence). The CDR3 is 16 residues long. CDR3 in amino acids: CASSQTLAGDYNEQFF. The CDR3, as DNA: TGTGCCAGCAGTCAAACACTAGCGGGGGATTACAATGAGCAGTTCTTC.